A single sample is the source of the 30 T cell receptor beta chains below, sequenced in a study of blood T cell repertoires in COVID-19 (dated by TCRdb to 2018 to 2021). Preparation of the library involved the immunoSEQ multiplex PCR assay. TCRdb obtained this table from immuneACCESS and retained in-frame rearrangements with V and J assigned. These tables miss some clones; where compared with another copy, unresolved V genes account for less than half of the shortfall, and the remainder is unexplained. The table for this sample lists about 350,000 clones; approximately 90% of them were counted only once. Just over 9.5% of the sample lies in the top ten. The sequencing input was peripheral blood. These receptors all come from a man between 25 and 39 years old with COVID-19, enrolled during active disease.

The CDR3 DNA follows: TGTGCCAGCAGCCAAGGGGACTTCAAGCCCCAGCATTTT. It specifies CASSQGDFKPQHF. This rearrangement joins TRBV3-1 (or the pseudogene TRBV3-2) to TRBJ1-5; tentatively, D is TRBD1 (5 bases). Germline V gene lookup returns CDR1 LGHDT and CDR2 YNNKEL (reference sequence). CDR3 length: 13 amino acids. Trimming removed 1 base at V and 8 bases at J, with 9 bases between.

A word on this clone: Germline is not matched at one junction end, which may reflect a read error. This chain uses TRBV28 with TRBJ2-5, with no clear D. The CDR3 totals 13 residues. Germline V gene sequence: CDR1 MDHEN, CDR2 SYDVKM. CDR3 DNA: TGTGCCAGCAACCCTCACCCCCGAGAGCCCCAGTACTTC. Its protein is CASNPHPREPQYF.

This clone was found many times. This rearrangement joins TRBV15 to TRBJ1-4; the match to TRBD1 covers 9 bases. With 3 bases clipped from V and 10 bases from J, the junction kept 15 bases outside the gene matches. This CDR3 region has 17 residues. From germline, CDR1 is LNHNV and CDR2 YYDKDF (reference sequence). The CDR3: CATSSPLPGQGSRKLFF. The CDR3 DNA reads TGTGCCACCAGCAGCCCTCTTCCGGGACAGGGTTCTCGAAAACTGTTTTTT.

The chain couples TRBV4-2 to TRBJ1-2; possibly TRBD1 for D (5 bases). V lost 1 base and J 13 bases, leaving 31 bases between the germline ends. Germline values: CDR1 LGHNA, CDR2 YNFKEQ. The CDR3 length is 18 residues. The CDR3 region is CASSQVGGGGAGPVVRTF. For the CDR3, the DNA is TGTGCCAGCAGCCAAGTAGGAGGAGGAGGGGCGGGTCCCGTTGTCCGCACCTTC.

This clone was counted between two and nine times. This chain connects TRBV9 to TRBJ2-7, with D maybe TRBD1 (6 bases). The CDR3 extends over 14 amino acids. V was trimmed by 3 bases and J by 5 bases, leaving 15 bases between them. Germline CDR1 is SGDLS and CDR2 is YYNGEE. The CDR3 DNA is TGTGCCAGCAGCGCAGGGACATGGGGCGACGAGCAGTACTTC. This codes for CASSAGTWGDEQYF.

This clone was seen only once. The V and J genes are TRBV4-3 and TRBJ2-1; 8 bases align to TRBD2. Germline CDR1 is LGHNA and CDR2 is YSLEER. This CDR3 region has 15 residues. V shed 4 bases and J 7 bases; nucleotides not matched to a gene: 9. CDR3 protein: CASSLSAGVGNEQFF. The DNA of the CDR3 is TGCGCCAGCAGCCTTTCAGCGGGAGTTGGGAATGAGCAGTTCTTC.

V usage is TRBV19 and J usage is TRBJ1-2; TRBD1 is a possible D gene (5 bases). V was clipped by 2 bases and J by 4 bases, with 23 bases between them. From germline, CDR1 is LNHDA and CDR2 SQIVND (reference sequence). The CDR3 consists of 18 residues. The CDR3 loop reads CASSIMADWQGALYGYTF. DNA of the CDR3: TGTGCCAGTAGTATAATGGCGGATTGGCAGGGCGCACTCTATGGCTACACCTTC.

This chain uses TRBV28 with TRBJ1-4; D might be TRBD1 (5 bases). The germline V gene encodes CDR1 MDHEN and CDR2 SYDVKM. CDR3 length equals 14 residues. V was pared by 6 bases and J by 5 bases, with 13 bases between. The CDR3 is CASSLGQLNEKLFF. CDR3 nucleotide sequence: TGTGCCAGCAGCTTGGGGCAGCTCAATGAAAAACTGTTTTTT.

The rearrangement joins TRBV7-2 to TRBJ2-7; 13 positions match TRBD2. Germline CDR1 reads SGHTA; CDR2 reads FQGNSA. The CDR3 runs to 16 residues. V was pared by 6 bases and J by 4 bases, with 9 bases of the junction left unmatched. The CDR3 region is CASRPTGTSGTYEQYF. The CDR3 region has the DNA TGTGCCAGCAGACCAACCGGGACTAGCGGGACGTACGAGCAGTACTTC.

V gene TRBV15 combines with J gene TRBJ2-7; a weak D match, TRBD2 (5 bases). V shed 1 base and J shed 5 bases, with 9 bases lying between them. The CDR3 totals 13 residues. CDR1 and CDR2 (germline): LNHNV, YYDKDF (reference sequence). Written as DNA, the CDR3 is TGTGCCACCAGCAGAGCCCTAGCAAACGAGCAGTACTTC. This encodes CATSRALANEQYF.

Points on this clone: It differs at one base from a far larger clone, so likely a read error. V usage is TRBV27 and J usage is TRBJ1-2; 7 bases line up with TRBD1. Germline V gives CDR1 MNHEY, CDR2 SMNVEV (reference sequence). The CDR3 extends over 13 amino acids. The V and J ends lost 6 bases and 4 bases, in that order; junction bases with no gene match: 5. CDR3 sequence (DNA): TGTGCCAGCAGCCACGGGACAGCCTATGGCTACACCTTC. Encoded protein: CASSHGTAYGYTF.

The chain combines TRBV19 with TRBJ1-2, with a tentative D call TRBD1 (5 bases). The CDR3 totals 13 residues. In germline, CDR1 is LNHDA, CDR2 SQIVND (reference sequence). V was pared by 3 bases and J by 8 bases, with 13 bases between. This CDR3 reads CASSIRRQPGYTF. In DNA form, the CDR3 reads TGTGCCAGTAGTATTCGCCGACAGCCAGGCTACACCTTC.

This chain connects TRBV15 to TRBJ2-6; 8 bases align to TRBD1. The length of the CDR3 is 19 residues. Germline V gene data show CDR1 as LNHNV and CDR2 as YYDKDF (reference sequence). V was clipped by 1 base and J by 2 bases; unmatched bases: 10. The CDR3 protein is CATSRVGTGAQAGANVLTF. CDR3 DNA sequence: TGTGCCACCAGCAGAGTAGGGACAGGAGCTCAGGCTGGGGCCAACGTCCTGACTTTC.

V is TRBV28 and J is TRBJ1-1; no firm D call. The CDR3 length is 18 residues. V was clipped by 4 bases and J by 5 bases, with 26 bases between them. The germline V gene encodes CDR1 MDHEN and CDR2 SYDVKM. The CDR3 DNA follows: TGTGCCAGCAGTTCCTCTCCCCTTTCTCAGGAGGGAGGAACTGAAGCTTTCTTT. Its protein product is CASSSSPLSQEGGTEAFF.

The V gene is TRBV7-9, the J gene TRBJ2-3; tentatively, D is TRBD1 (5 bases). The CDR3 is made up of 15 amino acids. Germline assignment: CDR1 SEHNR and CDR2 FQNEAQ (reference sequence). Trimming took off 0 bases at V and 2 bases at J, with 9 bases between the two ends. In DNA, the CDR3 is TGTGCCAGCAGCTTAGCGGCAGGGAACACAGATACGCAGTATTTT. Its translation is CASSLAAGNTDTQYF.

V is TRBV29-1 and J is TRBJ2-5, with a tentative D call TRBD2 (5 bases). Per the germline V gene, CDR1 is SQVTM and CDR2 is ANQGSEA. Trimming took 6 bases from V and 5 from J, leaving 7 bases between them. The CDR3 is 10 amino acids. CDR3: CSVRAETQYF. The CDR3 region has the DNA TGCAGCGTGAGGGCTGAGACCCAGTACTTC.

The rearrangement links TRBV19 to TRBJ1-4, with 7 bases fitting TRBD1. The V gene end was trimmed by 3 bases and the J gene end by 3 bases; junction bases not matched to a gene: 7. The CDR3 sequence is 16 residues long. Germline CDR1 and CDR2: LNHDA and SQIVND (reference sequence). The CDR3 nucleotides are TGTGCCAGTAGTATGGGTCGACAGGGCCCTAATGAAAAACTGTTTTTT. Residues: CASSMGRQGPNEKLFF. Supplemented by reference TRBV19 and TRBJ1-4, the full variable domain reads DGGITQSPKYLFRKEGQNVTLSCEQNLNHDAMYWYRQDPGQGLRLIYYSQIVNDFQKGDIAEGYSVSREKKESFPLTVTSAQKNPTAFYLCASSMGRQGPNEKLFFGSGTQLSVL.

J is TRBJ1-5 and V is TRBV5-1; 10 nucleotides line up with TRBD1. The CDR3 has 18 residues. In germline, CDR1 is SGHRS, CDR2 YFSETQ. V dropped 2 bases and J dropped 1; count of bases not matched to a gene: 9. The CDR3 DNA reads as TGCGCCAGCAGCTTCCGGGACAGGGGATTTGGGAGCAATCAGCCCCAGCATTTT. Encoded protein: CASSFRDRGFGSNQPQHF.

The rearrangement links TRBV18 to TRBJ2-3; weak D call: TRBD1 (6 bases). The V and J ends lost 2 bases and 0 bases respectively, with 12 bases between them. Germline V gene lookup returns CDR1 KGHSH and CDR2 LQKENI. This CDR3 is 16 amino acids long. CDR3 protein: CASSPWGTSSTDTQYF. CDR3 nucleotide sequence: TGTGCCAGCTCACCATGGGGGACATCTAGCACAGATACGCAGTATTTT.

This clone was counted a few times. The chain couples TRBV5-6 to TRBJ1-2, with D possibly matching TRBD1 (6 bases). From germline, CDR1 is SGHDT and CDR2 YYEEEE. Trimming pared 4 bases from V and 5 bases from J, leaving 9 bases between. The CDR3 runs to 12 residues. DNA for the CDR3: TGTGCCAGCAGCAAAGGGGGATATGGCTACACCTTC. Its translation: CASSKGGYGYTF.

This chain uses TRBV7-3 with TRBJ1-6; D is unclear. V lost 5 bases and J 5 bases, leaving 13 bases between the germline ends. CDR3 length: 15 amino acids. Germline V CDR1 and CDR2: SGHTA, FQGTGA. The CDR3 protein is CASSPGTPDNSPLHF. The CDR3 DNA follows: TGTGCCAGCAGCCCGGGAACACCCGATAATTCACCCCTCCACTTT.

DNA for the CDR3: TGTGCTAGTGGCACTGAAGAACCGGAGACCCAGTACTTC. This translates into CASGTEEPETQYF. J is TRBJ2-5 and V is TRBV12-5; D is unclear. CDR1 is LGHNT and CDR2 is FRNRAP in the germline V gene. With 6 bases removed from V and 5 bases from J, the gap between germline ends came to 13 bases. CDR3 length: 13 residues.

The gene calls are TRBV19 and TRBJ2-3; 7 nucleotides align to TRBD1. The CDR3 is 15 residues long. J lost 2 bases, V lost 5 bases, and 7 bases had no gene match. CDR1 LNHDA and CDR2 SQIVND come from the germline V gene (reference sequence). CDR3 sequence: CASSADRFYTDTQYF. CDR3 sequence (DNA): TGTGCCAGTAGTGCGGACAGGTTCTACACAGATACGCAGTATTTT.

The chain joins TRBV5-1 to TRBJ2-1, with 8 bases that match TRBD2. Germline V lookup: CDR1 SGHRS, CDR2 YFSETQ. The CDR3 contains 13 residues. With V trimmed by 5 bases and J by 8 bases, 6 bases remained unmatched. CDR3 DNA: TGCGCCAGCAGGGTGGCGGGAGGAGATGAGCAGTTCTTC. Translating gives CASRVAGGDEQFF.

The chain couples TRBV4-1 to TRBJ1-1; a weak D match, TRBD1 (6 bases). Germline V gene lookup returns CDR1 MGHRA and CDR2 YSYEKL. The CDR3 runs to 14 residues. Trimming took 5 bases from V and 1 from J, leaving 11 bases between them. The CDR3 region has the DNA TGCGCCAGCAGCACCCGGGACACGAACACTGAAGCTTTCTTT. As protein: CASSTRDTNTEAFF.

The DNA of the CDR3 is TGTGCCAGCAGCGTAGCGGGATGGCAGCCCACAGATACGCAGTATTTT. This gives the protein CASSVAGWQPTDTQYF. This chain connects TRBV9 to TRBJ2-3; D might be TRBD2 (5 bases). Trimming cost V 0 bases and J 2 bases, with 13 bases left between them. CDR3 length equals 16 residues. Per germline, CDR1 SGDLS and CDR2 YYNGEE.

The gene calls are TRBV27 and TRBJ2-5; 10 bases align to TRBD1. J gave up 1 base and V 6 bases, and 11 bases lay outside the gene matches. This CDR3 has 17 amino acids. Germline CDR1 is MNHEY and CDR2 is SMNVEV (reference sequence). This CDR3 is CASSLDRGRLAQETQYF. CDR3 coding DNA: TGTGCCAGCAGCTTAGACAGGGGGCGATTGGCCCAAGAGACCCAGTACTTC.

The chain combines TRBV4-3 with TRBJ2-3; 15 bases align to TRBD2. The junction had 13 bases not matched to a gene; V was cut back by 3 bases and J by 6 bases. Germline lookup yields CDR1 LGHNA and CDR2 YSLEER. The CDR3 runs 19 residues. CDR3 nucleotide sequence: TGCGCCAGCAGCCAGTGGGGGACTAGCGGGAGGATCCTCGTGGATACGCAGTATTTT. Amino acids: CASSQWGTSGRILVDTQYF.

The chain couples TRBV9 to TRBJ2-5, with TRBD2 identical over 7 bases. V was clipped by 0 bases and J by 1 base; unmatched bases: 6. CDR1 and CDR2 (germline): SGDLS, YYNGEE. The CDR3 contains 16 residues. This CDR3 is CASSVGVSGAQETQYF. The CDR3 DNA reads TGTGCCAGCAGCGTAGGGGTGAGCGGGGCCCAAGAGACCCAGTACTTC.

The chain recombines TRBV19 with TRBJ2-4; TRBD2 is a possible D gene (6 bases). V was shortened by 10 bases and J by 3 bases, with 19 bases between the two germline ends. Germline V gene data show CDR1 as LNHDA and CDR2 as SQIVND (reference sequence). The CDR3 consists of 15 residues. For the CDR3, the DNA is TGTGCCACCGGGGGAGAAACAATTCTCAAAAACATTCAGTACTTC. As protein: CATGGETILKNIQYF.